The present TCR beta chain was sequenced within a study of OX40 agonist ivuxolimab in advanced cancers. For the study at large: An agonistic human IgG2 monoclonal antibody against OX40 (CD134) was given.

This clone was counted a few times. Its antigen remains unidentified. Measured with immunoSEQ multiplex PCR; TCRdb has only the in-frame clones, and not every one. Of some 78,000 clones listed, more than 75% are singletons. Study-level findings and limits: The average count of expanded clones was higher among CD8+ T cells than among CD4+.

Trimming removed 7 bases from V and 6 bases from J, with 16 bases in between. The CDR3 covers 13 residues. Germline CDR1 MNHNY, CDR2 SVGAGI (reference sequence). This clonotype was sampled from an adult with an advanced solid tumor such as melanoma, head and neck, liver or kidney cancer. The sample here was CD4+ or CD8+ T cells sorted from blood, taken in a trial of the OX40 agonist ivuxolimab. The chain uses TRBV6-6 and TRBJ2-7; D is unresolved. The CDR3 region has the DNA TGTGCCAGCACCAATAGAGAGAATTCCGAGCAGTACTTC. Translated: CASTNRENSEQYF.